The source of this T cell receptor (beta chain) is a study of T cells in Graves' hyperthyroidism and ophthalmopathy. Points on this clonotype: The target antigen is unknown.

Germline CDR1 and CDR2: SQVTM and ANQGSEA. This CDR3 region has 13 residues. With 1 base removed from V and 2 bases from J, the gap between germline ends came to 5 bases. RNA transcripts gave rise to amplified TCR beta CDR3 regions. The TCR CDR3 was amplified in a first-round RT-PCR using the HTBI primer set. One entry per CDR3 protein, called by TCRdb with MiXCR from the multiplex PCR reads. The top ten clones hold approximately 30% of a sample with around 540,000 distinct CDR3 sequences, about 16% of them seen once. Study findings and constraints: The authors' 13 V-J model separated ophthalmopathy from stable hyperthyroidism. Clonotypes that were expanded in thyroid above 0.001 mostly appeared in blood too.

The sequence was obtained from a woman aged 25 to 39 with Graves' ophthalmopathy. Sequenced input: blood. The chain links TRBV29-1 to TRBJ1-4; D is perhaps TRBD1 (5 bases). CDR3 in DNA: TGCAGCGTTGAAGGGGGGACTAATGAAAAACTGTTTTTT. This sequence encodes CSVEGGTNEKLFF.